The 20 T cell receptor beta chains in this list originate from one sample, sequenced in a study of beta chain features in type 1 diabetes. Expressed TCRB transcripts were sequenced, since all the RNA that had been isolated was reverse transcribed. The assay was immunoSEQ multiplex PCR, and TCRdb's table has in-frame clones only and misses some. The data show under 950,000 clones, roughly 15% seen once. Sequenced sample: naive CD4+ T cells from blood. Receptors originate from a woman under 30 in good health.

J is TRBJ2-7 and V is TRBV28; weak D call: TRBD2 (6 bases). With 7 bases removed from V and 7 bases from J, the gap between germline ends came to 20 bases. Per germline, CDR1 MDHEN and CDR2 SYDVKM. This CDR3 comprises 14 residues. In nucleotides, the CDR3 is TGTGCCAGCACCCCCGCCCCGCTAGCGAGGGAGCAGTACTTC. Translation gives CASTPAPLAREQYF.

CDR3 sequence: CASSGLAGVSDEQFF. CDR3 bases: TGCGCCAGCAGTGGACTAGCGGGAGTAAGCGATGAGCAGTTCTTC. The chain joins TRBV10-2 to TRBJ2-1, with 12 bases lining up with TRBD2. The CDR3 is 15 amino acids. Germline assignment: CDR1 WSHSY and CDR2 SAAADI. V was pared by 4 bases and J by 8 bases, with 6 bases of the junction left unmatched.

V and J are TRBV19 and TRBJ1-1; no reliable D call. Trimming took off 9 bases at V and 1 base at J, with 12 bases between the two ends. The CDR3 sequence is 13 residues long. Germline V gene lookup returns CDR1 LNHDA and CDR2 SQIVND (reference sequence). CDR3: CASLSRGNTEAFF. DNA of the CDR3: TGTGCCAGCCTATCCCGAGGGAACACTGAAGCTTTCTTT.

This clone has only a few counts. The V and J genes are TRBV7-9 and TRBJ2-3; unclear D gene. V was cut by 2 bases and J by 2 bases, with 5 bases left in between. The CDR3 spans 13 residues. Germline V gives CDR1 SEHNR, CDR2 FQNEAQ (reference sequence). The CDR3 sequence is CASSLFFTDTQYF. DNA for the CDR3: TGTGCCAGCAGCTTATTCTTCACAGATACGCAGTATTTT.

This clone was seen only a few times. V is TRBV9 and J is TRBJ1-3, with no clear D. Germline CDR1 SGDLS, CDR2 YYNGEE. CDR3 size: 14 residues. V gave up 4 bases and J gave up 4 bases, with 12 bases separating them. The CDR3 reads CASSRIGSGNTIYF. CDR3 sequence (DNA): TGTGCCAGCAGCCGCATAGGGTCCGGAAACACCATATATTTT.

This chain connects TRBV13 to TRBJ2-5, with 11 bases matching TRBD2. With the DNA end fitting TRBJ2-7 better, the J assignment may be wrong. The CDR3 runs to 16 residues. CDR1 and CDR2 (germline): PRHDT, FYEKMQ (reference sequence). This chain's CDR3 is CASSRESSGRYYEQYF. Written as DNA, the CDR3 is TGTGCCAGCAGCCGAGAATCTAGCGGGAGGTACTACGAGCAGTACTTC.

CDR3 region: CASSLLGSWGSYEQYF. The CDR3 DNA follows: TGTGCCAGCAGTTTATTGGGCAGTTGGGGGTCCTACGAGCAGTACTTC. The chain recombines TRBV28 with TRBJ2-7; D might be TRBD1 or TRBD2, each matching 5 bases. The CDR3 length is 16 residues. Deletions cut 1 base from V and 1 base from J, with 14 bases between. CDR1 MDHEN and CDR2 SYDVKM come from the germline V gene.

The sample holds a few counts of this clone. This chain uses TRBV7-2 with TRBJ1-1; possible D gene TRBD1, 5 bases. The germline gives CDR1 SGHTA, CDR2 FQGNSA. Trimming took 4 bases from V and 9 from J, leaving 12 bases between them. The CDR3 is 12 residues long. The CDR3 loop is CASSWVDRKAFF. The CDR3 DNA follows: TGTGCCAGCAGCTGGGTAGACAGAAAAGCTTTCTTT.

This clone was seen more than once but under ten times. The V gene is TRBV7-9, the J gene TRBJ1-4; D call uncertain. The CDR3 length is 14 residues. Germline V gene lookup returns CDR1 SEHNR and CDR2 FQNEAQ (reference sequence). V was cut by 5 bases and J by 8 bases, with 15 bases left in between. CDR3 amino acids: CASSAAGRGEKLFF. Here the CDR3 DNA reads TGTGCCAGCAGCGCGGCGGGTCGGGGAGAAAAACTGTTTTTT.

The V and J genes are TRBV7-9 and TRBJ2-7; D gene uncertain. The CDR3 loop spans 13 amino acids. Deletions cut 5 bases from V and 0 bases from J, with 8 bases between. Looked up from germline, CDR1 is SEHNR and CDR2 is FQNEAQ (reference sequence). The CDR3: CASSQAGSYEQYF. The CDR3, as DNA: TGTGCCAGCAGCCAGGCAGGCTCCTACGAGCAGTACTTC.

This clone was counted between two and nine times. The chain links TRBV6-6 to TRBJ2-7; D may correspond to TRBD1 or TRBD2 (5 bases each). The CDR3 extends over 14 amino acids. Looked up from germline, CDR1 is MNHNY and CDR2 is SVGAGI (reference sequence). With 6 bases removed from V and 1 base from J, the gap between germline ends came to 13 bases. CDR3 sequence: CASRFGDESYEQYF. In DNA form, the CDR3 reads TGTGCCAGCAGGTTTGGGGACGAATCCTACGAGCAGTACTTC.

The rearrangement links TRBV7-3 to TRBJ2-7, with 10 bases that match TRBD2. The CDR3 length is 15 residues. J gave up 4 bases and V 2 bases, and 5 bases lay outside the gene matches. Germline values: CDR1 SGHTA, CDR2 FQGTGA. The CDR3 DNA reads as TGTGCCAGCAGCTTAGAAGCGGGAGGGCCATACGAGCAGTACTTC. Translated, it gives CASSLEAGGPYEQYF.

This chain uses TRBV28 with TRBJ2-3; the match to TRBD2 covers 9 bases. CDR3 length equals 13 residues. Trimming cost V 6 bases and J 5 bases; bases outside gene matches: 3. CDR1 is MDHEN, CDR2 SYDVKM, per germline. The CDR3 sequence: CASSLLAGDTQYF. CDR3 nucleotide sequence: TGTGCCAGCAGCCTACTAGCGGGAGATACGCAGTATTTT. The whole variable domain, filled in from reference TRBV28 and TRBJ2-3, reads DVKVTQSSRYLVKRTGEKVFLECVQDMDHENMFWYRQDPGLGLRLIYFSYDVKMKEKGDIPEGYSVSREKKERFSLILESASTNQTSMYLCASSLLAGDTQYFGPGTRLTVL.

This clone was observed a handful of times. The V gene is TRBV15, the J gene TRBJ1-4; 9 positions match TRBD1. CDR1 is LNHNV, CDR2 YYDKDF, per germline (reference sequence). CDR3 length: 14 residues. Germline trimming cut 5 bases from V and 5 bases from J; bases unmatched to any gene: 3. The CDR3: CATSGTGMNEKLFF. CDR3 nucleotide sequence: TGTGCCACCAGCGGGACAGGGATGAATGAAAAACTGTTTTTT.

This clone has a single count. Here the CDR3 reads CASSRSGYEQYF. Written as DNA, the CDR3 is TGTGCCAGCAGCCGAAGCGGGTACGAGCAGTACTTC. This chain joins TRBV6-6 and TRBJ2-7; maybe TRBD2 (6 bases). This CDR3 region has 12 residues. Looked up from germline, CDR1 is MNHNY and CDR2 is SVGAGI (reference sequence). V was trimmed by 6 bases and J by 4 bases, leaving 10 bases between them.

In its sample, this clone was seen a few times. The J gene is TRBJ2-1, the V gene TRBV5-6; D is uncertain. The CDR3 length is 14 residues. Germline values: CDR1 SGHDT, CDR2 YYEEEE. V lost 2 bases, J lost 8 bases, and 14 bases lay in between. The CDR3 bases are TGTGCCAGCAGCTTAATTACTTTTTATCATGAGCAGTTCTTC. Translating it yields CASSLITFYHEQFF.

J is TRBJ1-3 and V is TRBV6-5; TRBD1 matches at 8 bases. The germline CDR1 and CDR2 sequences are MNHEY and SVGAGI. Germline trimming cut 4 bases from V and 4 bases from J; bases unmatched to any gene: 9. This CDR3 region has 16 residues. For the CDR3, the DNA is TGTGCCAGCAGTTTCCACGGACAGGGCCAAGGAAACACCATATATTTT. This encodes CASSFHGQGQGNTIYF.

This clone has a handful of counts. The chain links TRBV4-2 to TRBJ1-2; tentatively, D is TRBD1 (5 bases). Germline values: CDR1 LGHNA, CDR2 YNFKEQ. V was shortened by 0 bases and J by 2 bases, with 13 bases between the two germline ends. The CDR3 runs to 16 residues. CDR3 sequence reads: CASSQDGGGTNYGYTF. The DNA of the CDR3 is TGTGCCAGCAGCCAAGATGGAGGAGGGACGAACTATGGCTACACCTTC.

This chain uses TRBV14 with TRBJ2-7; 10 nucleotides line up with TRBD1. V was pared by 4 bases and J by 5 bases, with 2 bases of the junction left unmatched. The CDR3 length is 13 residues. Germline-derived CDR1 and CDR2 are SGHDN and FVKESK. The chain's CDR3 is CASSPGQGNEQYF. The CDR3 nucleotides read TGTGCCAGCAGCCCGGGACAGGGGAACGAGCAGTACTTC.

This clone was seen a handful of times. The genes are TRBV28 and TRBJ2-7; D gene uncertain. The CDR3 covers 13 residues. The V and J ends lost 8 bases and 0 bases respectively, with 11 bases between them. Per the germline V gene, CDR1 is MDHEN and CDR2 is SYDVKM. Here the CDR3 reads CASGGSPSYEQYF. In DNA form, the CDR3 reads TGTGCCAGCGGCGGTTCCCCCTCCTACGAGCAGTACTTC.